The rows below give T cell receptor beta chains drawn from one sample of a study of T-cell reconstitution after alpha-beta-depleted transplantation in children. TCRdb fed the PCR reads into MiXCR, producing one record per CDR3 protein. The table lists around 400,000 distinct CDR3 sequences, 9.5% to 13% of them singletons. Material: PBMCs from the stem cell graft donor, obtained from the stem cell graft. The receptors were sampled from a human donor who donated a stem cell graft to a child with acute myeloid leukemia. Both conserved end residues are trimmed from each CDR3. The order of the fields is V gene, D gene, CDR3 protein. D genes are given only for firm matches.

v_call: TRBV12-3/TRBV12-4
d_call: TRBD1
cdr3_aa: ASSAWTGITGELF

v_call: TRBV5-1
d_call: TRBD2
cdr3_aa: ASSYGTSGTGELF

v_call: TRBV29-1
d_call: -
cdr3_aa: SVAVGGSEQF

v_call: TRBV29-1
d_call: -
cdr3_aa: SVPAPSSYNEQF

v_call: TRBV20-1
d_call: -
cdr3_aa: SAYEVDTEAF

v_call: TRBV18
d_call: -
cdr3_aa: ASSLSGTVNEKLF

v_call: TRBV6-4
d_call: TRBD2
cdr3_aa: ASSDPTSGDYNEQF

v_call: TRBV5-1
d_call: TRBD2
cdr3_aa: ASSLRLASTDTQY

v_call: TRBV6-1
d_call: -
cdr3_aa: ASSGGNPTAGNTIY

v_call: TRBV27
d_call: -
cdr3_aa: ASSPTSSVKLF

v_call: TRBV28
d_call: -
cdr3_aa: ASSLHQGDGYT

v_call: TRBV5-1
d_call: TRBD2
cdr3_aa: ASSSGRIGNEQF

v_call: TRBV5-1
d_call: TRBD2
cdr3_aa: ASSFDTPGLAGVEQF

v_call: TRBV20-1
d_call: -
cdr3_aa: SAVPTRGLDNEQF

v_call: TRBV6-4
d_call: TRBD1
cdr3_aa: ASSDRTGERYGYT

v_call: TRBV20-1
d_call: TRBD1
cdr3_aa: SARGGRGPNYGYT

v_call: TRBV20-1
d_call: TRBD1
cdr3_aa: SARARTGKDQPQH

v_call: TRBV20-1
d_call: TRBD1
cdr3_aa: SAQKQGLGTGELF

v_call: TRBV18
d_call: TRBD2
cdr3_aa: ASSVAGTRKETQY

v_call: TRBV5-1
d_call: -
cdr3_aa: ASSLGPLGGELF

v_call: TRBV6-2/TRBV6-3
d_call: TRBD2
cdr3_aa: ASSPTSGTYYEQY

v_call: TRBV29-1
d_call: -
cdr3_aa: SVEFGAF